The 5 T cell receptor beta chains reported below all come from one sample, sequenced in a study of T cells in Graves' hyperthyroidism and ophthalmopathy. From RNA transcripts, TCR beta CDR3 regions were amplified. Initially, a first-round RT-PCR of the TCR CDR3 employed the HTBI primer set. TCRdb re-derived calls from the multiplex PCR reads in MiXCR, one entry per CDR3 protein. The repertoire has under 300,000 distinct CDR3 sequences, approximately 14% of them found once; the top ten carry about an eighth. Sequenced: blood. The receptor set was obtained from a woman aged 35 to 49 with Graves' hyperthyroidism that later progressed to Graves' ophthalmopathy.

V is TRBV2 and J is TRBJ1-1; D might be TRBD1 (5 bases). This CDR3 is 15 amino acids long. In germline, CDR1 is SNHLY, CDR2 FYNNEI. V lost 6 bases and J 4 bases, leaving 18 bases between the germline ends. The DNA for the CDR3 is TGTGCCAGCAGGCCCAGCGCCGGGGCGGGCACTGAAGCTTTCTTT. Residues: CASRPSAGAGTEAFF. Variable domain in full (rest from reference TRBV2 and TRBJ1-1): EPEVTQTPSHQVTQMGQEVILRCVPISNHLYFYWYRQILGQKVEFLVSFYNNEISEKSEIFDDQFSVERPDGSNFTLKIRSTKLEDSAMYFCASRPSAGAGTEAFFGQGTRLTVV.

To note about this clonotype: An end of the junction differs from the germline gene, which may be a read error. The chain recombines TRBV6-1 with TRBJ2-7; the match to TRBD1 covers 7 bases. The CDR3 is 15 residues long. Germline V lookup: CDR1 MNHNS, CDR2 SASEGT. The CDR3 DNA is TGTGACAGCAGTACCAATGACAGGGCAGCCTACGAGCAGTACTTC. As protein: CDSSTNDRAAYEQYF.

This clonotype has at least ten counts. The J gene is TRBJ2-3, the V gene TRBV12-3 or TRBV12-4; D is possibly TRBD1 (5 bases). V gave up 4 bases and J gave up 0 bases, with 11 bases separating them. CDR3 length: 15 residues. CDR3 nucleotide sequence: TGTGCCAGCAGTTGGGGCTTAGCAAGCACAGATACGCAGTATTTT. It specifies CASSWGLASTDTQYF.

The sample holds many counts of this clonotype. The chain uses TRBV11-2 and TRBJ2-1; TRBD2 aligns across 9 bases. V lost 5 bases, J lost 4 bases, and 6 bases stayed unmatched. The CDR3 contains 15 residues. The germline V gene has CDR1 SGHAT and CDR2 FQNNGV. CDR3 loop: CASSTLAGMYNEQFF. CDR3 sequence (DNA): TGTGCCAGCAGCACCCTAGCGGGAATGTACAATGAGCAGTTCTTC.

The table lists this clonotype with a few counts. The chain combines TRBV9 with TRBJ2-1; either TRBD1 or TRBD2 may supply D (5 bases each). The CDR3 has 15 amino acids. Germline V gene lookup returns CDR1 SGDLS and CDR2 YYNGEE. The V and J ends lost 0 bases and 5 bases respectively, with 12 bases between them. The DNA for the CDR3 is TGTGCCAGCAGCGTAGCGGGGCAAGGGAACAATGAGCAGTTCTTC. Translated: CASSVAGQGNNEQFF.